The rows below give T cell receptor beta chains drawn from one sample of a study of shared clonotypes between healthy human individuals. The assay was immunoSEQ multiplex PCR, and TCRdb's table has in-frame clones only and misses some. The sample consists of about 680,000 clones, about 91% of them appearing once. Source material: naive CD8+ T cells sorted from blood. Every receptor here comes from a man aged 25 to 45 in good health. CDR3s include the opening cysteine and the closing phenylalanine or tryptophan. D genes are given only for firm matches. Part of the rows lack a size; the others show once, few, many or a class for expanded clones.

clone size: -; D gene: -; J gene: TRBJ2-1; V gene: TRBV19; CDR3 DNA: TGTGCCAGTAGTATAATCGTGGGAGGATCGTCCTACAATGAGCAGTTCTTC; CDR3 protein: CASSIIVGGSSYNEQFF
clone size: -; D gene: TRBD2; J gene: TRBJ2-5; V gene: TRBV11-2; CDR3 DNA: TGTGCCAGCAGCTCCCCCGGACTAGCGGGGGGGGTAACCCAGTACTTC; CDR3 protein: CASSSPGLAGGVTQYF
clone size: -; D gene: -; J gene: TRBJ2-7; V gene: TRBV19; CDR3 DNA: TGTGCCAGTAGTATTTTAGGAGGGGGCGAGCAGTACTTC; CDR3 protein: CASSILGGGEQYF
clone size: -; D gene: TRBD2; J gene: TRBJ2-3; V gene: TRBV12-5; CDR3 DNA: TGTGCTAGTGGTTTGGAGAGGACTAGCGGGAGTGTGGGGGCGGATACGCAGTATTTT; CDR3 protein: CASGLERTSGSVGADTQYF
clone size: -; D gene: TRBD2; J gene: TRBJ2-1; V gene: TRBV7-9; CDR3 DNA: TGTGCCAGCAGCTCGTCCGATCGGGGACTAGGACGTACTGAGCAGTTCTTC; CDR3 protein: CASSSSDRGLGRTEQFF
clone size: -; D gene: TRBD1; J gene: TRBJ2-1; V gene: TRBV19; CDR3 DNA: TGTGCCAGTAGTACTCCGGACAGGGCCTACAATGAGCAGTTCTTC; CDR3 protein: CASSTPDRAYNEQFF
clone size: -; D gene: TRBD1; J gene: TRBJ2-3; V gene: TRBV4-3; CDR3 DNA: TGCGCCAGCAGCCAAGAAGGACAGGCCACAGATACGCAGTATTTT; CDR3 protein: CASSQEGQATDTQYF
clone size: few; D gene: -; J gene: TRBJ1-4; V gene: TRBV28; CDR3 DNA: TGTGCCAGCAGCTTACGGAGGGACGAAAAACTGTTTTTT; CDR3 protein: CASSLRRDEKLFF
clone size: -; D gene: TRBD1; J gene: TRBJ2-7; V gene: TRBV6-1; CDR3 DNA: TGTGCCAGCAGTGAAATACAGGGGATAGAGTCCTACGAGCAGTACTTC; CDR3 protein: CASSEIQGIESYEQYF
clone size: -; D gene: -; J gene: TRBJ2-7; V gene: TRBV7-9; CDR3 DNA: TGTGCCAGCAGCTCAGGTGTTGATACAGAAACGTACGAGCAGTACTTC; CDR3 protein: CASSSGVDTETYEQYF
clone size: -; D gene: TRBD2; J gene: TRBJ2-7; V gene: TRBV27; CDR3 DNA: TGTGCCAGCAGTTTAGGGAGGGACGGCTCCTACGAGCAGTACTTC; CDR3 protein: CASSLGRDGSYEQYF
clone size: -; D gene: TRBD2; J gene: TRBJ2-7; V gene: TRBV29-1; CDR3 DNA: TGCAGCGTTGAGGGACTAGCGGGAGAAAACGAGCAGTACTTC; CDR3 protein: CSVEGLAGENEQYF
clone size: -; D gene: TRBD1; J gene: TRBJ2-7; V gene: TRBV5-3; CDR3 DNA: TGTGCCAGAAGCGGGGTTTTGGACAGGGATGTATACGAGCAGTACTTC; CDR3 protein: CARSGVLDRDVYEQYF
clone size: -; D gene: TRBD1; J gene: TRBJ2-7; V gene: TRBV29-1; CDR3 DNA: TGCAGCGTTGCGACAGGGCGTAGCTCCTACGAGCAGTACTTC; CDR3 protein: CSVATGRSSYEQYF
clone size: -; D gene: TRBD2; J gene: TRBJ2-1; V gene: TRBV4-2; CDR3 DNA: TGTGCCAGCAGCCAAGTTGCGGGAGTAAGTAATGAGCAGTTCTTC; CDR3 protein: CASSQVAGVSNEQFF
clone size: once; D gene: -; J gene: TRBJ2-7; V gene: TRBV19; CDR3 DNA: TGTGCCAGTAAGGTCTCCCGGGGCTTTTACGAGCAGTACTTC; CDR3 protein: CASKVSRGFYEQYF
clone size: -; D gene: -; J gene: TRBJ2-1; V gene: TRBV5-1; CDR3 DNA: TGCGCCAGCAGTTGGGGGAACAATGAGCAGTTCTTC; CDR3 protein: CASSWGNNEQFF
clone size: -; D gene: -; J gene: TRBJ2-1; V gene: TRBV28; CDR3 DNA: TGTGCCAGCAGTTCCCGAGCGGACACTCTCTACAATGAGCAGTTCTTC; CDR3 protein: CASSSRADTLYNEQFF
clone size: -; D gene: TRBD1; J gene: TRBJ1-5; V gene: TRBV28; CDR3 DNA: TGTGCCAGCAGTTTCTGGGGACAGGGGAATCAGCCCCAGCATTTT; CDR3 protein: CASSFWGQGNQPQHF
clone size: -; D gene: TRBD2; J gene: TRBJ2-7; V gene: TRBV5-6; CDR3 DNA: TGTGCCAGCAGCTTGCCAGCGGGAGGCGAGCAGTACTTC; CDR3 protein: CASSLPAGGEQYF
clone size: -; D gene: -; J gene: TRBJ2-7; V gene: TRBV5-1; CDR3 DNA: TGCGCCAGCAGCTTTGACCCAAGCGGTTATTGGGAGCAGTACTTC; CDR3 protein: CASSFDPSGYWEQYF
clone size: -; D gene: -; J gene: TRBJ2-5; V gene: TRBV30; CDR3 DNA: TGTACCTGGAGGCTAACAGGGAAAGAGACCCAGTACTTC; CDR3 protein: CTWRLTGKETQYF
clone size: -; D gene: TRBD2; J gene: TRBJ2-1; V gene: TRBV11-2; CDR3 DNA: TGTGCCAGCAGGATGCTAGCGGGAGGTCTGGTTGAGCAGTTCTTC; CDR3 protein: CASRMLAGGLVEQFF
clone size: -; D gene: -; J gene: TRBJ1-5; V gene: TRBV6-6; CDR3 DNA: TGTGCCAGCAAAAGAGGAGCGGGCAATCAGCCCCAGCATTTT; CDR3 protein: CASKRGAGNQPQHF
clone size: once; D gene: TRBD1; J gene: TRBJ1-4; V gene: TRBV7-9; CDR3 DNA: TGTGCCGGCAGCTCGACAGGGTCGGGCAATGAAAAACTGTTTTTT; CDR3 protein: CAGSSTGSGNEKLFF
clone size: -; D gene: TRBD1; J gene: TRBJ2-7; V gene: TRBV5-5; CDR3 DNA: TGTGCCAGCAGCCGCCCACCCCGGACAGGGGTTCACGACGAGCAGTACTTC; CDR3 protein: CASSRPPRTGVHDEQYF
clone size: -; D gene: -; J gene: TRBJ1-1; V gene: TRBV5-4; CDR3 DNA: TGTGCCAGCAGCTCCGGACACCCCTCTGAAGCTTTCTTT; CDR3 protein: CASSSGHPSEAFF
clone size: -; D gene: -; J gene: TRBJ2-4; V gene: TRBV7-9; CDR3 DNA: TGTGCCAGCAGGGCCGCTGTTTGGGGCGCGGAAAACATTCAGTACTTC; CDR3 protein: CASRAAVWGAENIQYF
clone size: -; D gene: -; J gene: TRBJ2-2; V gene: TRBV7-6; CDR3 DNA: TGTGCCAGCAGCTTCCCCCAAGGCCAGGGAGGCGGGGAGCTGTTTTTT; CDR3 protein: CASSFPQGQGGGELFF
clone size: -; D gene: -; J gene: TRBJ2-7; V gene: TRBV5-1; CDR3 DNA: TGCGCCAGCAGCTTGGAAGGGTTGGACTACGAGCAGTACTTC; CDR3 protein: CASSLEGLDYEQYF
clone size: once; D gene: -; J gene: TRBJ2-3; V gene: TRBV15; CDR3 DNA: TGTGCCACCAGCAGAGATCTAAATAAGGGGGATACGCAGTATTTT; CDR3 protein: CATSRDLNKGDTQYF
clone size: -; D gene: -; J gene: TRBJ1-1; V gene: TRBV7-2; CDR3 DNA: TGTGCCAGCAGCTTAGCGGCGGGGAGCACTGAAGCCTTCTTT; CDR3 protein: CASSLAAGSTEAFF
clone size: -; D gene: -; J gene: TRBJ1-2; V gene: TRBV5-4; CDR3 DNA: TGTGCCAGCAGCTTGAGGGGGGGATCACTACTCGAGGGCTACACCTTC; CDR3 protein: CASSLRGGSLLEGYTF
clone size: once; D gene: -; J gene: TRBJ2-1; V gene: TRBV5-1; CDR3 DNA: TGCGCCAGCAGCTTGTCCCTCAATGAGCAGTTCTTC; CDR3 protein: CASSLSLNEQFF
clone size: -; D gene: -; J gene: TRBJ2-7; V gene: TRBV6-1; CDR3 DNA: TGTGCCAGCATCAGCAGACAGGACTCCTACGAGCAGTACTTC; CDR3 protein: CASISRQDSYEQYF
clone size: few; D gene: -; J gene: TRBJ1-1; V gene: TRBV11-3; CDR3 DNA: TGTGCCAGCAGCTTAGATCTGGGGGGGGAAGCTTTCTTT; CDR3 protein: CASSLDLGGEAFF
clone size: -; D gene: -; J gene: TRBJ2-1; V gene: TRBV9; CDR3 DNA: TGTGCCAGCAGCCCATCGGGACTCTACAATGAGCAGTTCTTC; CDR3 protein: CASSPSGLYNEQFF
clone size: -; D gene: TRBD1; J gene: TRBJ1-2; V gene: TRBV7-9; CDR3 DNA: TGTGCCAGCAGCTTAGCGGACAGGGACTATGGCTACACCTTC; CDR3 protein: CASSLADRDYGYTF
clone size: -; D gene: TRBD1; J gene: TRBJ1-5; V gene: TRBV30; CDR3 DNA: TGTGCCTGGAGTGATGGGACAGGGGGCCTCTTGAGCAATCAGCCCCAGCATTTT; CDR3 protein: CAWSDGTGGLLSNQPQHF
clone size: -; D gene: -; J gene: TRBJ1-4; V gene: TRBV5-1; CDR3 DNA: TGCGCCAGCAGATCTCCCGTGGACAGACCAGATGAAAAACTGTTTTTT; CDR3 protein: CASRSPVDRPDEKLFF
clone size: -; D gene: -; J gene: TRBJ2-7; V gene: TRBV19; CDR3 DNA: TGTGCCAGTAGCGCCGGACTTACATACGAGCAGTACTTC; CDR3 protein: CASSAGLTYEQYF
clone size: -; D gene: TRBD2; J gene: TRBJ2-3; V gene: TRBV9; CDR3 DNA: TGTGCCAGCAGCGACACCGGGACTAGCGGGAGAAAAGATACGCAGTATTTT; CDR3 protein: CASSDTGTSGRKDTQYF
clone size: -; D gene: TRBD1; J gene: TRBJ2-3; V gene: TRBV6-1; CDR3 DNA: TGTGCCAGCAGTTTTACAGGGGTGGGCACAGATACGCAGTATTTT; CDR3 protein: CASSFTGVGTDTQYF
clone size: once; D gene: -; J gene: TRBJ1-1; V gene: TRBV28; CDR3 DNA: TGTGCCAGCAGTTTATTCTTGGGGGGCCACACTGAAGCTTTCTTT; CDR3 protein: CASSLFLGGHTEAFF
clone size: -; D gene: TRBD1; J gene: TRBJ2-7; V gene: TRBV9; CDR3 DNA: TGTGCCAGCAGCACGGGACAGGGAACCTACGAGCAGTACTTC; CDR3 protein: CASSTGQGTYEQYF
clone size: -; D gene: -; J gene: TRBJ2-2; V gene: TRBV7-2; CDR3 DNA: TGTGCCAGCAGCTTAGACGAGCGGAACACCGGGGAGCTGTTTTTT; CDR3 protein: CASSLDERNTGELFF
clone size: -; D gene: TRBD2; J gene: TRBJ2-1; V gene: TRBV28; CDR3 DNA: TGTGCCAGCAGGCGAGCTAGCGGGAGGGGCCATGAGCAGTTCTTC; CDR3 protein: CASRRASGRGHEQFF
clone size: -; D gene: TRBD1; J gene: TRBJ2-7; V gene: TRBV7-9; CDR3 DNA: TGTGCCAGCAGCTTAACGGGGACAGACTACGAGCAGTACTTC; CDR3 protein: CASSLTGTDYEQYF
clone size: -; D gene: TRBD2; J gene: TRBJ2-7; V gene: TRBV7-9; CDR3 DNA: TGTGCCAGCAGCCCTCGGGAGGCCTTGTCCTACGAGCAGTACTTC; CDR3 protein: CASSPREALSYEQYF
clone size: once; D gene: -; J gene: TRBJ2-7; V gene: TRBV27; CDR3 DNA: TGTGCCAGCAGCACCAATTTAGACAGCTACGAGCAGTACTTC; CDR3 protein: CASSTNLDSYEQYF
clone size: -; D gene: -; J gene: TRBJ2-2; V gene: TRBV7-9; CDR3 DNA: TGTGCCAGCACCGCGGGGTTCGGGGAGCTGTTTTTT; CDR3 protein: CASTAGFGELFF
clone size: -; D gene: -; J gene: TRBJ2-7; V gene: TRBV19; CDR3 DNA: TGTGCCAGTAGTGAGGAACGGAGCTCCTACGAGCAGTACTTC; CDR3 protein: CASSEERSSYEQYF
clone size: -; D gene: TRBD2; J gene: TRBJ2-2; V gene: TRBV4-1; CDR3 DNA: TGCGCCAGCAGTCGAGTTACTAGCGGGAGAGACACCGGGGAGCTGTTTTTT; CDR3 protein: CASSRVTSGRDTGELFF